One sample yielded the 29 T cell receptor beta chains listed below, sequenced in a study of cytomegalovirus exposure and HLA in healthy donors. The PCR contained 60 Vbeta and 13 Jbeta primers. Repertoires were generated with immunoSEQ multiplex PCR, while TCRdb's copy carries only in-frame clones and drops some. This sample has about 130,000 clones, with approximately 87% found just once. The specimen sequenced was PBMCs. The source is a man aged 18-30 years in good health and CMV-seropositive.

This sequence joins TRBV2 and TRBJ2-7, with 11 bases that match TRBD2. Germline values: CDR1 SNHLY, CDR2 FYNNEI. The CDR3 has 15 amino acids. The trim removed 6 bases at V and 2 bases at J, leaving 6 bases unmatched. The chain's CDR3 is CASRAGTSGPYEQYF. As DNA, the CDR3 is TGTGCCAGCAGGGCCGGGACTAGCGGACCCTACGAGCAGTACTTC.

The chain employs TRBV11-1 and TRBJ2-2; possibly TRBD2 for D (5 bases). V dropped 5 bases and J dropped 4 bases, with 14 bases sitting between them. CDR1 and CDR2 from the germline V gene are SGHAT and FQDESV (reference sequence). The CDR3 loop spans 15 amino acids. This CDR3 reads CASSAHPGTTGELFF. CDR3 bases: TGTGCCAGCAGCGCCCACCCGGGAACCACCGGGGAGCTGTTTTTT.

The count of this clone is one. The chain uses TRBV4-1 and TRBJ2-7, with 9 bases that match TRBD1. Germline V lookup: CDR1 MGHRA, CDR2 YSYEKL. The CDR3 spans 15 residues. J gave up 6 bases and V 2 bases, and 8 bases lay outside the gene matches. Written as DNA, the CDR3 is TGCGCCAGCAGCCAAACCGGGACAGGGTCCATCGAGCAGTACTTC. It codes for CASSQTGTGSIEQYF.

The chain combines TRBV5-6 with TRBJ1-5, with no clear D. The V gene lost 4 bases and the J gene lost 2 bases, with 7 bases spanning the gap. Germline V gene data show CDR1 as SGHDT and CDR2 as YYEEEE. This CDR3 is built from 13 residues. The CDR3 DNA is TGTGCCAGCAGCGAGAGAGGCAATCAGCCCCAGCATTTT. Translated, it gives CASSERGNQPQHF.

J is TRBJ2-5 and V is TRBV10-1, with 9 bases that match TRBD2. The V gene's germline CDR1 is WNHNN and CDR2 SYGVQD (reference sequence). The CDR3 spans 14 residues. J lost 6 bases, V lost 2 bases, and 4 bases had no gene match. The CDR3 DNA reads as TGCGCCAGCAGTGAGGCTAGCGGGGTGAAGACCCAGTACTTC. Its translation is CASSEASGVKTQYF.

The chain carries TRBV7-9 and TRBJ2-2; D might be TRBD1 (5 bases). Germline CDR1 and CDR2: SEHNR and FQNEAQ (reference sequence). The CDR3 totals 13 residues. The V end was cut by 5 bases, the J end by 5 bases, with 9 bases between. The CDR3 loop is CASSATVTGELFF. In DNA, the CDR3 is TGTGCCAGCAGCGCGACAGTAACCGGGGAGCTGTTTTTT.

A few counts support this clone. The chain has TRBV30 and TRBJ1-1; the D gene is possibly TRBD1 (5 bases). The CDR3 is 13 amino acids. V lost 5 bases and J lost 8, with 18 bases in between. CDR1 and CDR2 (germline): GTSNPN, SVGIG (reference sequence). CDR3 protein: CAWGTGGLLEAFF. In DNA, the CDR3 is TGTGCCTGGGGAACCGGGGGACTCCTCGAAGCTTTCTTT.

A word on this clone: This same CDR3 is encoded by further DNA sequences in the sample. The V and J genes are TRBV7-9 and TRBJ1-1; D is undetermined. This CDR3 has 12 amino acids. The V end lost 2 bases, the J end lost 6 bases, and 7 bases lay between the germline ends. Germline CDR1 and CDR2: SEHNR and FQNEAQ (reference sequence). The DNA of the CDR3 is TGTGCCAGCAGCTTAAGCCTTTCTGAAGCTTTCTTT. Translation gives CASSLSLSEAFF.

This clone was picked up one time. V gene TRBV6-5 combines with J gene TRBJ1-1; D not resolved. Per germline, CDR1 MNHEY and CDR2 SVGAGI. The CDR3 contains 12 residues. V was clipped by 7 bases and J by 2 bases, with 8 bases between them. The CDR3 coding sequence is TGTGCCAGCATGCGGGGTAACACTGAAGCTTTCTTT. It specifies CASMRGNTEAFF.

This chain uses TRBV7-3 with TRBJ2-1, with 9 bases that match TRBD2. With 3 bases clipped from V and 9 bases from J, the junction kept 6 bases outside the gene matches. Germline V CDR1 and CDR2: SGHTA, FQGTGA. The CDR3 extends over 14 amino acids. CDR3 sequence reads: CASSLGGGATEQFF. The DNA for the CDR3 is TGTGCCAGCAGCTTGGGCGGGGGGGCCACTGAGCAGTTCTTC.

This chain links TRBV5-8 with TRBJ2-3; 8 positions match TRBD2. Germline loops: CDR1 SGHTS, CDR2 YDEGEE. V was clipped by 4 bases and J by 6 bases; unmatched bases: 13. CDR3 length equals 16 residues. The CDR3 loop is CASSRGMAGGGDTQYF. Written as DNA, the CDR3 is TGTGCCAGCAGCCGGGGAATGGCGGGGGGCGGGGATACGCAGTATTTT.

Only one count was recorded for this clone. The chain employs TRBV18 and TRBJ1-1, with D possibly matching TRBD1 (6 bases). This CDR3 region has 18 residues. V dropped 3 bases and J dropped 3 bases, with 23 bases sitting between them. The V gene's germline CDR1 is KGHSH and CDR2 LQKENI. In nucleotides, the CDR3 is TGTGCCAGCTCACCGGGACGTTTGGCGGGGGGCGGGCACACTGAAGCTTTCTTT. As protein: CASSPGRLAGGGHTEAFF.

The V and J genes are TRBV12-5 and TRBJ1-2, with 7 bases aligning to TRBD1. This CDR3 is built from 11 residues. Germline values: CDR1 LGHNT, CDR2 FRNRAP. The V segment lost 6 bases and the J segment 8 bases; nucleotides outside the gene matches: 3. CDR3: CASGTGEGYTF. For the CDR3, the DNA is TGTGCTAGTGGCACAGGGGAAGGCTACACCTTC. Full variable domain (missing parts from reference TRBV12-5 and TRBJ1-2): DARVTQTPRHKVTEMGQEVTMRCQPILGHNTVFWYRQTMMQGLELLAYFRNRAPLDDSGMPKDRFSAEMPDATLATLKIQPSEPRDSAVYFCASGTGEGYTFGSGTRLTVV.

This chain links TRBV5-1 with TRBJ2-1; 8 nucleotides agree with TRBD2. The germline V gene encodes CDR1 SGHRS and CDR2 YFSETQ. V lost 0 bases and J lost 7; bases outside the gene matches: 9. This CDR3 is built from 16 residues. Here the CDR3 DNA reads TGCGCCAGCAGCTTGGGGGTTAGCGGGGTTGGGAATGAGCAGTTCTTC. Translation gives CASSLGVSGVGNEQFF.

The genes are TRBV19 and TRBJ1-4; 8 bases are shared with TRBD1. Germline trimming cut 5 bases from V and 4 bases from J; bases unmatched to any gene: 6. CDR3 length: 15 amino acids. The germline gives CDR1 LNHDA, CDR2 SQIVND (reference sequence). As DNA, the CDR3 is TGTGCCAGTAGTTGGGGACAGGCGTTTAATGAAAAACTGTTTTTT. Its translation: CASSWGQAFNEKLFF.

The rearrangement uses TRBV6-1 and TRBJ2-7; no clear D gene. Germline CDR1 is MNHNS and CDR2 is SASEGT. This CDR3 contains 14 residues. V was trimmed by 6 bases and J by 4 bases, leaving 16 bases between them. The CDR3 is CASRGRQELYEQYF. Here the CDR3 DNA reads TGTGCCAGCAGGGGCCGGCAGGAATTGTACGAGCAGTACTTC.

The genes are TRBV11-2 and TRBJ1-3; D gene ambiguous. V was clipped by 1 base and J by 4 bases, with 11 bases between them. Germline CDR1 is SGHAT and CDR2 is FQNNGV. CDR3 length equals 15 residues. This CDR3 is CASSLVSSGGNTIYF. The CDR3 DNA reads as TGTGCCAGCAGCTTAGTTTCCTCGGGGGGAAACACCATATATTTT.

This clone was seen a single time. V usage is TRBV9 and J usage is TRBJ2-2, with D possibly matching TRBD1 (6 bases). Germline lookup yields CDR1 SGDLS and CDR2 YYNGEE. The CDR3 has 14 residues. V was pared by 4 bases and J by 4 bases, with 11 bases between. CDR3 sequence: CASSPRTATGELFF. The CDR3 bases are TGTGCCAGCAGCCCGCGGACAGCCACCGGGGAGCTGTTTTTT.

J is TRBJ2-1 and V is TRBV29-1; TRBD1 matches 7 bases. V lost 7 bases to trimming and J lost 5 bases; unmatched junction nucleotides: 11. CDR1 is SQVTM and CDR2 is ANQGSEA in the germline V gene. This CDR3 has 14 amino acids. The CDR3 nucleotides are TGCAGCGCGCCCCGGCCAGGGGGTAACAATGAGCAGTTCTTC. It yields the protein CSAPRPGGNNEQFF.

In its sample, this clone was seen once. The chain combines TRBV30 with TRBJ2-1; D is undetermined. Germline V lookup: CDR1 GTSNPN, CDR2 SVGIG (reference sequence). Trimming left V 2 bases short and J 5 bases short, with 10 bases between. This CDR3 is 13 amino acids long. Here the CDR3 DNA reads TGTGCCTGGAGTTTGGCAGGAAACAATGAGCAGTTCTTC. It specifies CAWSLAGNNEQFF.

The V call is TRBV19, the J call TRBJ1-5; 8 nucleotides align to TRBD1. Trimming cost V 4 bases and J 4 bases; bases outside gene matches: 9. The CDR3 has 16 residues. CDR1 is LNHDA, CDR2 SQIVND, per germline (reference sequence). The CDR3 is CASSTGTGLGNQPQHF. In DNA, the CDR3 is TGTGCCAGTAGTACCGGGACAGGTCTCGGAAATCAGCCCCAGCATTTT.

The CDR3 DNA reads as TGTGCCAGCAGCCCAATATCGGGACAGGGGTCTCAGGAAAAACTGTTTTTT. This sequence encodes CASSPISGQGSQEKLFF. This sequence joins TRBV9 and TRBJ1-4; 10 nucleotides line up with TRBD1. The germline CDR1 and CDR2 sequences are SGDLS and YYNGEE. The ends lost 4 bases at V and 8 bases at J; junction bases unmatched: 14. The CDR3 has 17 amino acids.

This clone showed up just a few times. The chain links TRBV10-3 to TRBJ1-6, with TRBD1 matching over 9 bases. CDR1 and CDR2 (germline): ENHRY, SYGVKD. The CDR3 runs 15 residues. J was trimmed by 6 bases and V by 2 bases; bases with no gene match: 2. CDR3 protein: CAISEPTGGNSPLHF. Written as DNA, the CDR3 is TGTGCCATCAGTGAGCCGACAGGGGGTAATTCACCCCTCCACTTT.

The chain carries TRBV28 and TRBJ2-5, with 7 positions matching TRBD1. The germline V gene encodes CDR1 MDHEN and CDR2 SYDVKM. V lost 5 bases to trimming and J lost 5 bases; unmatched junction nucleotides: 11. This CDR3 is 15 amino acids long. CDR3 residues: CASSPDRLVEETQYF. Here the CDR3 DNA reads TGTGCCAGCAGTCCGGACAGGCTGGTTGAGGAGACCCAGTACTTC.

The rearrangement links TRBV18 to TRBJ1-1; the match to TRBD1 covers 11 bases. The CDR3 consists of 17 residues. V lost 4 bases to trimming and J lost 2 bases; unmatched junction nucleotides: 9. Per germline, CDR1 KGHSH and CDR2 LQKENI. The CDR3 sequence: CASSQPGQGDRNTEAFF. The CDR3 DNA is TGTGCCAGCTCACAACCGGGACAGGGGGATAGAAACACTGAAGCTTTCTTT.

The CDR3 loop is CASSPRTGGYGYTF. DNA for the CDR3: TGTGCCAGCAGCCCTCGGACAGGGGGGTATGGCTACACCTTC. The chain links TRBV28 to TRBJ1-2; the match to TRBD1 covers 10 bases. Trimming cost V 6 bases and J 5 bases; bases outside gene matches: 6. CDR3 length equals 14 residues. CDR1 and CDR2 (germline): MDHEN, SYDVKM.

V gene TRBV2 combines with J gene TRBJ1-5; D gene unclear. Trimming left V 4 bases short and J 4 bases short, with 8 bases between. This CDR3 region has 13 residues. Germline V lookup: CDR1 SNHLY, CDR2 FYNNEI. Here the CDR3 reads CASSARENQPQHF. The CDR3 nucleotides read TGTGCCAGCAGTGCGCGGGAGAATCAGCCCCAGCATTTT.

CDR3 in DNA: TGTGCCAGCAGCTCACAGGGGAACGAGCAGTACTTC. Its protein product is CASSSQGNEQYF. The chain joins TRBV7-9 to TRBJ2-5, with TRBD1 identical over 7 bases. The DNA end is more similar to TRBJ2-7, so the J call may be wrong. The CDR3 extends over 12 amino acids. Germline CDR1 and CDR2: SEHNR and FQNEAQ (reference sequence).

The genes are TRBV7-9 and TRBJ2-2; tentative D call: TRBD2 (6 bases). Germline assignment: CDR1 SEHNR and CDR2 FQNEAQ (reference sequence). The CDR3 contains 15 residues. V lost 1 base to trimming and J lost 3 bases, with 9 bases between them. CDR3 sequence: CASSLGDWDTGELFF. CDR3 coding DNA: TGTGCCAGCAGCTTAGGGGACTGGGACACCGGGGAGCTGTTTTTT.